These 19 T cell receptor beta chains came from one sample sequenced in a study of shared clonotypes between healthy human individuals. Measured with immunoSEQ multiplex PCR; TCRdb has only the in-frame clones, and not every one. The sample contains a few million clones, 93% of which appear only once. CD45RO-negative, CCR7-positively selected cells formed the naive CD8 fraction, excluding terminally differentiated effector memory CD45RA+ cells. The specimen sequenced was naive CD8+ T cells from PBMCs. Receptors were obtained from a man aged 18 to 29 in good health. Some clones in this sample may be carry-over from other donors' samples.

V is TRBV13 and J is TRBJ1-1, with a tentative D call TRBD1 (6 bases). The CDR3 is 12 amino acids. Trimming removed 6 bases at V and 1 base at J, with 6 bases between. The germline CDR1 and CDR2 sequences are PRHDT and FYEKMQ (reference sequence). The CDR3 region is CASRQGNTEAFF. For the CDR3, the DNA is TGTGCCAGCAGACAGGGGAACACTGAAGCTTTCTTT.

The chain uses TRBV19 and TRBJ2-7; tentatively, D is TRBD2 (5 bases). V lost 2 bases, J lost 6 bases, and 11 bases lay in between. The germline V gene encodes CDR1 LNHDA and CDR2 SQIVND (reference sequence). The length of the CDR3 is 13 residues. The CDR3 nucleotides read TGTGCCAGTAGTATATATGAGGGCGGCGAGCAGTACTTC. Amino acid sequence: CASSIYEGGEQYF.

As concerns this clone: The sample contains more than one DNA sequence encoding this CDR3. This CDR3 reads CASSFSDTGELFF. DNA for the CDR3: TGTGCCAGCAGTTTTTCTGACACCGGGGAGCTGTTTTTT. The chain is built from TRBV27 and TRBJ2-2; D not certain. The germline gives CDR1 MNHEY, CDR2 SMNVEV (reference sequence). V lost 3 bases and J 3 bases, leaving 5 bases between the germline ends. The CDR3 sequence is 13 residues long.

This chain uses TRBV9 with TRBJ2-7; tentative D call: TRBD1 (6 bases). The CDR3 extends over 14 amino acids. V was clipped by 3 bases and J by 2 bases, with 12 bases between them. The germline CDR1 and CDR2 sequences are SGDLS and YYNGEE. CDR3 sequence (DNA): TGTGCCAGCAGCGCTGGGACATTTACCTACGAGCAGTACTTC. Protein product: CASSAGTFTYEQYF.

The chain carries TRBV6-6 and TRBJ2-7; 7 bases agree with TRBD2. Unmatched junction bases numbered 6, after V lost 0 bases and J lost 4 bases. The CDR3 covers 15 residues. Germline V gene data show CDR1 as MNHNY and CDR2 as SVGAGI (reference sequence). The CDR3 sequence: CASSYSKGGEYEQYF. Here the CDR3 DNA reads TGTGCCAGCAGTTACTCGAAGGGAGGGGAGTACGAGCAGTACTTC.

The DNA of the CDR3 is TGTGCCAGCAGCTTAGCAGGGATAAGCTCCTACAATGAGCAGTTCTTC. It encodes CASSLAGISSYNEQFF. V and J are TRBV7-9 and TRBJ2-1; D is uncertain. Trimming left V 0 bases short and J 0 bases short, with 9 bases between. CDR3 length: 16 amino acids. Looked up from germline, CDR1 is SEHNR and CDR2 is FQNEAQ (reference sequence).

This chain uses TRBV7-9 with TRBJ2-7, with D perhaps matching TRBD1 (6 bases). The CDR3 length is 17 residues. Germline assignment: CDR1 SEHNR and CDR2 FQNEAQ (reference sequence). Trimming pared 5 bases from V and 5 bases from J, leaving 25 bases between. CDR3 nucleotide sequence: TGTGCCAGCAGCCCCGCCAGGGGTCAGGGCGGGTATCACGAGCAGTACTTC. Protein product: CASSPARGQGGYHEQYF.

The DNA of the CDR3 is TGTGCCAGCAGCGCAACAGGGGGAGGTGGCTACACCTTC. It specifies CASSATGGGGYTF. The V call is TRBV9, the J call TRBJ1-2, with 8 bases fitting TRBD1. The CDR3 has 13 residues. Germline V CDR1 and CDR2: SGDLS, YYNGEE. V shed 3 bases, J shed 7 bases, and the junction held 5 bases outside the gene matches.

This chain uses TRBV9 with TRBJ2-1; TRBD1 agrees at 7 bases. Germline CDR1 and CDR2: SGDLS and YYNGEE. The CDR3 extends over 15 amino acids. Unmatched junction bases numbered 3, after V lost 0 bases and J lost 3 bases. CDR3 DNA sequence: TGTGCCAGCAGCGTAGGGACAGGCCGCTACAATGAGCAGTTCTTC. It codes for CASSVGTGRYNEQFF.

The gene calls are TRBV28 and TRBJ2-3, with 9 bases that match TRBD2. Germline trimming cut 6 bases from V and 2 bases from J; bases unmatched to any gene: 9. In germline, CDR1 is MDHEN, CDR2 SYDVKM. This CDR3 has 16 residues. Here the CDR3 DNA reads TGTGCCAGCAGACTCGGGGCGGGAGGGCTCACAGATACGCAGTATTTT. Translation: CASRLGAGGLTDTQYF.

The DNA for the CDR3 is TGCAGCGTTGAAGGCAGGGCAAGCACAGATACGCAGTATTTT. Its translation is CSVEGRASTDTQYF. This chain joins TRBV29-1 and TRBJ2-3, with D possibly being TRBD1 (5 bases). The CDR3 is made up of 14 amino acids. Germline CDR1 SQVTM, CDR2 ANQGSEA. Trimming left V 1 base short and J 0 bases short, with 8 bases between.

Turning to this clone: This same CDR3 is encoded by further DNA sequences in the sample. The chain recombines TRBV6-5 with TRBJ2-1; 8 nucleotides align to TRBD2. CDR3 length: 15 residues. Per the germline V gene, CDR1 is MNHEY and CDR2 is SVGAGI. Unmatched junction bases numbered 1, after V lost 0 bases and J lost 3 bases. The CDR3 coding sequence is TGTGCCAGCAGTTACTCTGGGACTAGCTACAATGAGCAGTTCTTC. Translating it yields CASSYSGTSYNEQFF.

The CDR3 DNA reads TGTGCCAGCAGCAATGACAGGGACAGCATGAACACTGAAGCTTTCTTT. Residues: CASSNDRDSMNTEAFF. The chain is built from TRBV2 and TRBJ1-1; 7 bases agree with TRBD1. There are 16 residues in the CDR3. Germline loops: CDR1 SNHLY, CDR2 FYNNEI. J gave up 0 bases and V 6 bases, and 10 bases lay outside the gene matches.

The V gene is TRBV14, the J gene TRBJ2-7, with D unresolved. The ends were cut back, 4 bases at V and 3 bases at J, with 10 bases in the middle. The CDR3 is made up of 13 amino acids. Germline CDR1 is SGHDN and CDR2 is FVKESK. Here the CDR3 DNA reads TGTGCCAGCAGCCGAAAACATAACTACGAGCAGTACTTC. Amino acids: CASSRKHNYEQYF.

The CDR3 nucleotides read TGTGCCAGCAGTTTGCAAAGCCCGCACAATGAGCAGTTCTTC. This sequence encodes CASSLQSPHNEQFF. The chain employs TRBV27 and TRBJ2-1; unclear D gene. This CDR3 region has 14 residues. V lost 3 bases, J lost 5 bases, and 11 bases lay in between. Germline V CDR1 and CDR2: MNHEY, SMNVEV (reference sequence).

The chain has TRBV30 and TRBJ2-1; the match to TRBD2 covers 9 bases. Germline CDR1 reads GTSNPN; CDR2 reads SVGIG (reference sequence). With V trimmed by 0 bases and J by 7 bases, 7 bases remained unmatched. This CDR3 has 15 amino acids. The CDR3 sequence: CAWSVLSGRLNEQFF. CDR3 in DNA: TGTGCCTGGAGTGTACTAAGCGGGAGGTTAAATGAGCAGTTCTTC.

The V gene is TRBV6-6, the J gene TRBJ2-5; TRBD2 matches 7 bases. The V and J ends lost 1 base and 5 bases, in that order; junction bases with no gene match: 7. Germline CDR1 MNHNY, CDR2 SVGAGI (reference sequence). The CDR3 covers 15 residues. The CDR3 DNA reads TGTGCCAGCAGTTACTTGGGGGAGGGGAGGGAGACCCAGTACTTC. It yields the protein CASSYLGEGRETQYF.

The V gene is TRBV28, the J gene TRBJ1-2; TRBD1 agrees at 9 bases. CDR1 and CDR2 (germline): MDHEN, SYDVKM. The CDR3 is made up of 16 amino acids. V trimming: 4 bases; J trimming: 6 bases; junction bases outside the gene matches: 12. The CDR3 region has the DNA TGTGCCAGCAGTTCCGTGGGGGACAGGGAGGAGGATGGCTACACCTTC. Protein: CASSSVGDREEDGYTF.

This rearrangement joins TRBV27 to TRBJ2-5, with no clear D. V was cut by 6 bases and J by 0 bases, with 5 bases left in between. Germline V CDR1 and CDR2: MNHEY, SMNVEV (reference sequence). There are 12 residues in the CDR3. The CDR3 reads CASRGYQETQYF. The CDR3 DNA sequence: TGTGCCAGCAGGGGGTACCAAGAGACCCAGTACTTC.